This T cell receptor beta chain was recorded in a study of CD8+ T cells in alopecia areata. Extracted RNA was reverse transcribed, and the resulting cDNA served as sequencing template. Clones were sequenced by immunoSEQ multiplex PCR, and TCRdb holds only the in-frame ones, with some missing. The table has 100,000 to 150,000 clones, about 46% seen once. The CDR3 loop spans 11 amino acids. CDR1 is SNHLY and CDR2 is FYNNEI in the germline V gene. Trimming took 9 bases from V and 5 from J, leaving 10 bases between them. V usage is TRBV2 and J usage is TRBJ1-1; D remains unclear. The origin of this receptor is a human donor with alopecia areata. The starting material was CD8+ T cells sorted from blood, obtained at week 0. CDR3 residues: CASGEETEAFF. The DNA of the CDR3 is TGTGCCAGTGGGGAGGAGACTGAAGCTTTCTTT.